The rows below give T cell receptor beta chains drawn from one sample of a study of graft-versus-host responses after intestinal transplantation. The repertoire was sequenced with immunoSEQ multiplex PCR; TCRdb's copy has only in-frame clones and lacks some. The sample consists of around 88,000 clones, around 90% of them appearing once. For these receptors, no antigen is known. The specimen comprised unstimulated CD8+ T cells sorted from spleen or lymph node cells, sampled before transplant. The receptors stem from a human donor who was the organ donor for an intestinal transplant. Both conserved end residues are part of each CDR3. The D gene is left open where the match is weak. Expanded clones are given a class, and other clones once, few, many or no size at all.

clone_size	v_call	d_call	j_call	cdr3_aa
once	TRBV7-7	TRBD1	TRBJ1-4	CASSRTGQGMGGNEKLFF
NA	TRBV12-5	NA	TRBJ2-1	CASGLRGSGHYNEQFF
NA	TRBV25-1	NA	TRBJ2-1	CASSESGRNQCYNEQFF
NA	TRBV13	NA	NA	CASSRDGKRYEQYF
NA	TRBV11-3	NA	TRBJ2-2	CASSDLRWEANTGELFF
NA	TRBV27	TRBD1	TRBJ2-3	CASRQGALTDTQYF
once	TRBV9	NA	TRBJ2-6	CASSVGTGANVLTF
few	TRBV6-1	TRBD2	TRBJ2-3	CASSGLAGGPDTQYF
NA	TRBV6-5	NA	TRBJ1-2	CASSPGVFYGYTF
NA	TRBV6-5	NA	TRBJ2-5	CASQGHTQYF
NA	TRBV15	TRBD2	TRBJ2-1	CATGAGDYNEQFF
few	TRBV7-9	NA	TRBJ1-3	CASSPVSGNTIYF
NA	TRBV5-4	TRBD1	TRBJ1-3	CASSVPGQGPNTIYF
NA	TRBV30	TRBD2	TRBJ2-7	CAWSVRVRRREDSYEQYF
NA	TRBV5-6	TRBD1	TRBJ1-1	CASSIQGAYAFF
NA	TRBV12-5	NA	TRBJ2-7	CASGFSLQGSLAYEQYF
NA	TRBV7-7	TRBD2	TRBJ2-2	CASSPSGRPGELFF
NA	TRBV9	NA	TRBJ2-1	CASSPHPYEQFF
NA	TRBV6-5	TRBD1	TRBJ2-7	CASRPGQGYEQYF
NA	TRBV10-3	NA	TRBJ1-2	CAISESTATLNYGYTF
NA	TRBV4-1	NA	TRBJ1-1	CASSQGGERIAFF
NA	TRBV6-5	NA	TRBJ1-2	CASSYSGFLYGYTF
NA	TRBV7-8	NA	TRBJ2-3	CASSEYKLTTDTQYF
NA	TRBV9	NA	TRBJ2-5	CASKGLGAGWTQYF
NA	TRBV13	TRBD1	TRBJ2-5	CASSSFMGDRGSPLQETQYF
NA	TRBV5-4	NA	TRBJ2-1	CASSWEEGEQFF
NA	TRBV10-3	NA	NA	CAILVDSSYEQYF
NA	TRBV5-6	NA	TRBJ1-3	CASSLPGGEFSGNTIYF
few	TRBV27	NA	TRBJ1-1	CASSLRENTEAFF